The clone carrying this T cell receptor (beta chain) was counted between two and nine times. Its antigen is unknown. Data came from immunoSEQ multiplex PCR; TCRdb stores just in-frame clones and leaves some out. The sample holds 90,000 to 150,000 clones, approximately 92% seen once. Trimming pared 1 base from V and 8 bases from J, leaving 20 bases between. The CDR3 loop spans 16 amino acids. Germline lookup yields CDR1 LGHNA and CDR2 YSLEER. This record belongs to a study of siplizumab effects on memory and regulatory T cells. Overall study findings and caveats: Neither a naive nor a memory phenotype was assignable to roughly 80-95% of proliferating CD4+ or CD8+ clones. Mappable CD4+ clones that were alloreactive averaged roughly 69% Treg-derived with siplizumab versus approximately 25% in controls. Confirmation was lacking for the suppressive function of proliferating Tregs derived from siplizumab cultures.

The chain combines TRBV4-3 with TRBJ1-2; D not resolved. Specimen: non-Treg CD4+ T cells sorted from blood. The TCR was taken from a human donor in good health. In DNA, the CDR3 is TGCGCCAGCAGCCAAGTAACACAGCTCTATCTCGAAGGCTACACCTTC. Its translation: CASSQVTQLYLEGYTF.